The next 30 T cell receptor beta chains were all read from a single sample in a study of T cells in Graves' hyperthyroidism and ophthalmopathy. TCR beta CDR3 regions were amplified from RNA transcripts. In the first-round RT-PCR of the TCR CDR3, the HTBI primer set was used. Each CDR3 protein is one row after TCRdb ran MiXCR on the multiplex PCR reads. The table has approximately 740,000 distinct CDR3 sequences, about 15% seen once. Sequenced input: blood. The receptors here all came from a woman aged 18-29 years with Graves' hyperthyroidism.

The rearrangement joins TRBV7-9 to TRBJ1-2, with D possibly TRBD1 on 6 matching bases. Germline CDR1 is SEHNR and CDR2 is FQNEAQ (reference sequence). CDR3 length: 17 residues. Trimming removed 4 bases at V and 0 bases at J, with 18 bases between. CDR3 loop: CASSSLGAEYTNYGYTF. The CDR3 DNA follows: TGTGCCAGCAGCTCCCTGGGGGCCGAATATACTAACTATGGCTACACCTTC.

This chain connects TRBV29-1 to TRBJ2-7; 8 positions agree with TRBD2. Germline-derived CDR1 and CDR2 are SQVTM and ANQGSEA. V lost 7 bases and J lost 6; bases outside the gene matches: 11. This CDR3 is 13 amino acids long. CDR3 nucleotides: TGCAGCGCAAGTAGCGGGACTCGCGCCGAGCAGTACTTC. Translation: CSASSGTRAEQYF.

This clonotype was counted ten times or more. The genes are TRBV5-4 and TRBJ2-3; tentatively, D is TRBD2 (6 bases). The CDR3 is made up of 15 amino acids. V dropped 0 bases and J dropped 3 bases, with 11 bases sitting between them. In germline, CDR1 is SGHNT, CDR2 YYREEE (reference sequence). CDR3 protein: CASSLGGGMTDTQYF. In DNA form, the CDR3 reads TGTGCCAGCAGCTTGGGCGGCGGGATGACAGATACGCAGTATTTT.

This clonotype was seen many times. The CDR3 region is CASSSGGASGRYEQYF. The CDR3 coding sequence is TGTGCCAGCAGCTCGGGTGGCGCTAGCGGGAGATACGAGCAGTACTTC. The J gene is TRBJ2-7, the V gene TRBV7-9; 10 bases map to TRBD2. The CDR3 contains 16 residues. Germline V CDR1 and CDR2: SEHNR, FQNEAQ (reference sequence). After removal of 4 bases from V and 4 bases from J, the junction contained 10 bases not matched to a gene.

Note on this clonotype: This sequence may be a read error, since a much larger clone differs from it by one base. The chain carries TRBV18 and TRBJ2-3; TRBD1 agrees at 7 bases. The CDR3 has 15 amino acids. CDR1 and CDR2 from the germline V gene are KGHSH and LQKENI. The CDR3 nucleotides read TGTGCCGGCTCACCACAGGGGCCTGGTGCAGATACGCAGTATTTT. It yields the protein CAGSPQGPGADTQYF.

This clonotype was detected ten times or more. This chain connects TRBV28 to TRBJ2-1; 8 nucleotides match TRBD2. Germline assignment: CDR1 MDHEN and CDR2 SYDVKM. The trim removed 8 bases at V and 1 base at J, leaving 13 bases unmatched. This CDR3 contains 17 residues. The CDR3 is CASCHVLAGGSYNEQFF. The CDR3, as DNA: TGTGCCAGCTGTCATGTTCTAGCGGGCGGTTCCTACAATGAGCAGTTCTTC.

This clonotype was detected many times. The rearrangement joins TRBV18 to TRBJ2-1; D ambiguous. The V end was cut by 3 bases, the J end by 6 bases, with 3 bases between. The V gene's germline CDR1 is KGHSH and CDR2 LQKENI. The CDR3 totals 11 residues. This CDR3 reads CASSPTNEQFF. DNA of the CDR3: TGTGCCAGCTCACCCACCAATGAGCAGTTCTTC.

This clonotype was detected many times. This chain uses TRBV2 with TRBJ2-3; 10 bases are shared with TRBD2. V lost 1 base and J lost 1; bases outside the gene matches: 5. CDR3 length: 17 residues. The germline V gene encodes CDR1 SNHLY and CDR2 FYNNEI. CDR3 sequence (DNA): TGTGCCAGCAGTGAAGGGTCTAGCGGGAGTGGCACAGATACGCAGTATTTT. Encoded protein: CASSEGSSGSGTDTQYF.

In DNA form, the CDR3 reads TGCGCCAGCAGCGGGAGGGCCTTGGGGGAGACCCAGTACTTC. It translates to CASSGRALGETQYF. J is TRBJ2-5 and V is TRBV10-2, with 8 bases identical to TRBD2. V lost 6 bases and J lost 5; bases outside the gene matches: 8. The CDR3 has 14 residues. CDR1 is WSHSY, CDR2 SAAADI, per germline.

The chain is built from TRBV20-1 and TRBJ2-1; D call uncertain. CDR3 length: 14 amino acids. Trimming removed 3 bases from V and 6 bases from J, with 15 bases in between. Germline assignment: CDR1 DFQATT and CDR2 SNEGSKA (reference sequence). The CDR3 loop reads CSASSGRKPNEQFF. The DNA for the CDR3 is TGCAGTGCTAGTAGTGGACGCAAACCCAATGAGCAGTTCTTC.

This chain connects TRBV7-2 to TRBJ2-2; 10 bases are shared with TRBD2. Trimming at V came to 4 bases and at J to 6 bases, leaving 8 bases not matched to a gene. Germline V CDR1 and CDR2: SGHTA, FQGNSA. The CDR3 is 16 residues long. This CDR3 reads CASSYRALAGAGELFF. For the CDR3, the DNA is TGTGCCAGCAGCTACAGGGCTCTAGCGGGAGCCGGGGAGCTGTTTTTT.

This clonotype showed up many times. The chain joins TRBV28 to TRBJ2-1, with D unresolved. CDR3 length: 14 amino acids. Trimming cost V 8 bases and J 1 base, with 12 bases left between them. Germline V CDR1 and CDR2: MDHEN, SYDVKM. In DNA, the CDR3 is TGTGCCAGCCTGGGCCAACCATCCTACAATGAGCAGTTCTTC. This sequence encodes CASLGQPSYNEQFF.

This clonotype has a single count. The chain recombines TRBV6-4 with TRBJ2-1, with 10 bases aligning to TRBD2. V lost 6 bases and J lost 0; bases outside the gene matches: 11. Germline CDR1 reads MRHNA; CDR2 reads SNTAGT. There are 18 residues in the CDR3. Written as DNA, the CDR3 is TGTGCCAGCAGATTCGGACTAGCGGAGAACAGCTCCTACAATGAGCAGTTCTTC. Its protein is CASRFGLAENSSYNEQFF.

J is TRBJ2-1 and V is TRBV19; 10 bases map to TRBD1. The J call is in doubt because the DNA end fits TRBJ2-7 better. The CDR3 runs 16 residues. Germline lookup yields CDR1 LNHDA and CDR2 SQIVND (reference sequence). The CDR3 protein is CASSTPGQGPYNEQYF. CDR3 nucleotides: TGTGCCAGTAGTACCCCGGGACAGGGGCCATACAATGAGCAGTACTTC.

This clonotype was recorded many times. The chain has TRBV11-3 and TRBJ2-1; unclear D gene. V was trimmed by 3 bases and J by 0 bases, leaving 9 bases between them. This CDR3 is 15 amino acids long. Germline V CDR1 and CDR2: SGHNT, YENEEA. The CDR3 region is CASSLTRSSYNEQFF. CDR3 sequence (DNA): TGTGCCAGCAGCTTGACTCGTAGCTCCTACAATGAGCAGTTCTTC.

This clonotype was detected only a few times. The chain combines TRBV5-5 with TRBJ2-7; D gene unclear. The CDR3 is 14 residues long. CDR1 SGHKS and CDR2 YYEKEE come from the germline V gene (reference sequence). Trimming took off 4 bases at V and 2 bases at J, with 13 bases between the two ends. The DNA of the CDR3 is TGTGCCAGCAGCCTGACCAGACCCGCCTACGAGCAGTACTTC. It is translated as CASSLTRPAYEQYF.

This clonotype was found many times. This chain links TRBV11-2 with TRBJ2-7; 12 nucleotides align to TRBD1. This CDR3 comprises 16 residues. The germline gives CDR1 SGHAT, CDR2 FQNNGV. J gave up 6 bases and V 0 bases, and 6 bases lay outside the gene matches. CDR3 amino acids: CASSLDRDRGRGEQYF. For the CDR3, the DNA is TGTGCCAGCAGCTTAGATCGGGACAGGGGGCGAGGCGAGCAGTACTTC.

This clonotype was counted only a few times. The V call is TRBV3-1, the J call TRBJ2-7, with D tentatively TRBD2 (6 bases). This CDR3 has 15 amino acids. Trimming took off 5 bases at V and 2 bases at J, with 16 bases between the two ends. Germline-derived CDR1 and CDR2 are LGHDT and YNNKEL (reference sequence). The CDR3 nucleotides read TGTGCCAGCAGCGTCTTTCGGGAGTCGGCCTACGAGCAGTACTTC. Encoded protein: CASSVFRESAYEQYF.

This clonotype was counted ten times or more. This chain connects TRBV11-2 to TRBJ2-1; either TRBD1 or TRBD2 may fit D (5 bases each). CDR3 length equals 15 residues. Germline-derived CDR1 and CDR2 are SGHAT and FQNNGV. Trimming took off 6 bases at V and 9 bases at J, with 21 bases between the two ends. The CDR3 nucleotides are TGTGCCAGCAGTCGGGACCTGCCGACAATGGGTGAGCAGTTCTTC. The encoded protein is CASSRDLPTMGEQFF.

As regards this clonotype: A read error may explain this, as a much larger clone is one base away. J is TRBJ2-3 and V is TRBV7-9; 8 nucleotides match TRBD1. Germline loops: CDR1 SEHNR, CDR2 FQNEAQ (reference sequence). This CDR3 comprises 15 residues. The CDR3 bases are TGTACCAGCGAACCCAGGGGGCTCCGAGAGTATACGCAGTATTTT. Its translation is CTSEPRGLREYTQYF.

The CDR3 nucleotides read TGCAGCGTTGAAGCTGGGACGGAATACAATGAGCAGTTCTTC. It translates to CSVEAGTEYNEQFF. J is TRBJ2-1 and V is TRBV29-1; D may match TRBD1 or TRBD2 (5 bases each). CDR1 and CDR2 from the germline V gene are SQVTM and ANQGSEA. The length of the CDR3 is 14 residues. Trimming left V 1 base short and J 4 bases short, with 11 bases between.

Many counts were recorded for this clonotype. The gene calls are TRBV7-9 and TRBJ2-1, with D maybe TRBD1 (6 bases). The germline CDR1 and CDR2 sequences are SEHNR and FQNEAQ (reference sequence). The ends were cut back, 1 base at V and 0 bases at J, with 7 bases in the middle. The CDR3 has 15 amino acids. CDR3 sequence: CASSLVDSSYNEQFF. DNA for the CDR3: TGTGCCAGCAGCTTAGTGGACAGCTCCTACAATGAGCAGTTCTTC.

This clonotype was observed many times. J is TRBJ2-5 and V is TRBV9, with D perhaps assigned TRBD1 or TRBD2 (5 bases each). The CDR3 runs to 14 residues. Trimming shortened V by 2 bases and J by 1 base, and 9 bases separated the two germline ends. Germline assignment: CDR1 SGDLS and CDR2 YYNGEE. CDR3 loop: CASSVGPSQETQYF. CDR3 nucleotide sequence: TGTGCCAGCAGCGTGGGACCCTCCCAAGAGACCCAGTACTTC.

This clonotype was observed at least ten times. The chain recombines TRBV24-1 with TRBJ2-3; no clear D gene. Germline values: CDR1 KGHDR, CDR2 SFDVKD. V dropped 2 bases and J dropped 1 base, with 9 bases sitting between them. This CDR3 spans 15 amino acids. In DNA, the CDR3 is TGTGCCACCAGTGATTGGCGCGGAGGCACAGATACGCAGTATTTT. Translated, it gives CATSDWRGGTDTQYF.

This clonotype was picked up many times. CDR3 bases: TGTGCCAGCTCACCACCTCAGGGGATTTTGACAGATACGCAGTATTTT. Residues: CASSPPQGILTDTQYF. The chain uses TRBV18 and TRBJ2-3; TRBD1 is a possible D gene (6 bases). Trimming left V 0 bases short and J 3 bases short, with 13 bases between. CDR1 and CDR2 from the germline V gene are KGHSH and LQKENI. This CDR3 has 16 amino acids.

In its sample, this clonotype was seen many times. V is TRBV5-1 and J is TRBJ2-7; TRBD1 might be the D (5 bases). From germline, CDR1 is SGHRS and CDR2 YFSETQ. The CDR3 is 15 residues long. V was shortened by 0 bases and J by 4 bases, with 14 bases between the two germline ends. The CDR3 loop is CASSLEATGPYEQYF. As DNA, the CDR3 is TGCGCCAGCAGCTTGGAGGCCACAGGACCTTACGAGCAGTACTTC.

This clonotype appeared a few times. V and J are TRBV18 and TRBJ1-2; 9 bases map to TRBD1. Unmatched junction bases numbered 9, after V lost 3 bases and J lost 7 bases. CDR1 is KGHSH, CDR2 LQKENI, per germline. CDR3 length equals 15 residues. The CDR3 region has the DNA TGTGCCAGCTCACCGTCGACAGGGGGTTCCAGTGGCTACACCTTC. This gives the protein CASSPSTGGSSGYTF.

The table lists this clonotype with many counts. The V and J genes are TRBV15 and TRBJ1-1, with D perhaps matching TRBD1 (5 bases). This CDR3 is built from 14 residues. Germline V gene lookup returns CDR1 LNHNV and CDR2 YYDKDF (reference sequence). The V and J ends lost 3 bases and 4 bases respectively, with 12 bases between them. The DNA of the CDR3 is TGTGCCACCAGCAGGGACGGGGGAGTCACTGAAGCTTTCTTT. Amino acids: CATSRDGGVTEAFF.

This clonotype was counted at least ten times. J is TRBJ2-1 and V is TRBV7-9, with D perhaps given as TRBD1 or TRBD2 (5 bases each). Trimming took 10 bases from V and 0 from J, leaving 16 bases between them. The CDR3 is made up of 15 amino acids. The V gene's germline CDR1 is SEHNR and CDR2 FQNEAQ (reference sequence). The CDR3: CAIIGEISSYNEQFF. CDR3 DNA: TGTGCCATCATAGGGGAGATTAGCTCCTACAATGAGCAGTTCTTC. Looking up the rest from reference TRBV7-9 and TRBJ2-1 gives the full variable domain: DTGVSQNPRHKITKRGQNVTFRCDPISEHNRLYWYRQTLGQGPEFLTYFQNEAQLEKSRLLSDRFSAERPKGSFSTLEIQRTEQGDSAMYLCAIIGEISSYNEQFFGPGTRLTVL.

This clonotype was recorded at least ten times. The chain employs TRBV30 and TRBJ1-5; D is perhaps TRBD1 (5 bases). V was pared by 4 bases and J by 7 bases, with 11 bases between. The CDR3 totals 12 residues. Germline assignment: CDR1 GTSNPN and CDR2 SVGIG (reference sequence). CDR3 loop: CAWKGVNQPQHF. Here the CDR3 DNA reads TGTGCCTGGAAAGGGGTCAACCAGCCCCAGCATTTT.